These 22 T cell receptor beta chains were sequenced from one sample in a study of cytomegalovirus exposure and HLA in healthy donors. Use of 60 Vbeta and 13 Jbeta primers characterized the PCR. TCRdb's table, derived via immunoSEQ multiplex PCR, lists solely in-frame clones and lacks some. The sample has some 140,000 clones, approximately 89% seen once. The sequenced material came from PBMCs. The receptors here all came from a woman younger than 45 in good health and CMV-seropositive.

The rearrangement joins TRBV6-6 to TRBJ1-1, with 7 bases aligning to TRBD1. The CDR3 extends over 15 amino acids. Germline loops: CDR1 MNHNY, CDR2 SVGAGI (reference sequence). The ends lost 2 bases at V and 4 bases at J; junction bases unmatched: 7. The CDR3 is CASSYSSGTVTEAFF. As DNA, the CDR3 is TGTGCCAGCAGTTACAGCTCCGGGACAGTCACTGAAGCTTTCTTT.

The chain links TRBV5-1 to TRBJ2-3, with unresolved D. The CDR3 sequence is 14 residues long. Germline V gives CDR1 SGHRS, CDR2 YFSETQ. Trimming took off 1 base at V and 1 base at J, with 7 bases between the two ends. CDR3 residues: CASSLIAGTDTQYF. CDR3 DNA: TGCGCCAGCAGCTTGATTGCAGGCACAGATACGCAGTATTTT.

The chain couples TRBV4-1 to TRBJ2-1; 11 bases are a match to TRBD2. V was clipped by 0 bases and J by 5 bases; unmatched bases: 9. CDR1 is MGHRA and CDR2 is YSYEKL in the germline V gene. The CDR3 consists of 18 residues. CDR3 sequence (DNA): TGCGCCAGCAGCCAAGATGTAGCGGGACTAGCGGAGGACAATGAGCAGTTCTTC. Amino acid sequence: CASSQDVAGLAEDNEQFF.

The chain links TRBV5-1 to TRBJ2-6, with unresolved D. The germline gives CDR1 SGHRS, CDR2 YFSETQ. V shed 4 bases and J shed 2 bases, with 13 bases lying between them. The CDR3 totals 16 residues. The CDR3 loop is CASSNRVETGANVLTF. CDR3 coding DNA: TGCGCCAGCAGCAACCGGGTCGAAACTGGGGCCAACGTCCTGACTTTC.

This clone was found a few times. Different DNA sequences within this sample yield the same CDR3. This chain connects TRBV18 to TRBJ2-7, with 8 bases lining up with TRBD1. Germline trimming cut 4 bases from V and 3 bases from J; bases unmatched to any gene: 2. Germline-derived CDR1 and CDR2 are KGHSH and LQKENI. CDR3 length: 13 residues. The CDR3 DNA sequence: TGTGCCAGCTCACTTGGACAGGGCTACGAGCAGTACTTC. This translates into CASSLGQGYEQYF.

J is TRBJ1-4 and V is TRBV6-1; no definite D call. The CDR3 loop spans 12 amino acids. Germline V gives CDR1 MNHNS, CDR2 SASEGT. Trimming took off 8 bases at V and 7 bases at J, with 11 bases between the two ends. Here the CDR3 DNA reads TGTGCCAGCGGCGGTGATTCTGAAAAACTGTTTTTT. It codes for CASGGDSEKLFF.

Written as DNA, the CDR3 is TGCGCCAGCAGCATGAGCGGGGGGGCCGACGAGCAGTTCTTC. Its protein is CASSMSGGADEQFF. The V call is TRBV5-1, the J call TRBJ2-1, with 10 nucleotides matching TRBD2. V lost 4 bases, J lost 10 bases, and 8 bases stayed unmatched. Per the germline V gene, CDR1 is SGHRS and CDR2 is YFSETQ. The CDR3 length is 14 residues.

The chain is built from TRBV5-4 and TRBJ1-6, with D hard to call. CDR1 is SGHNT and CDR2 is YYREEE in the germline V gene (reference sequence). The germline V and J ends were trimmed by 2 bases and 0 bases, with 9 bases remaining between them. The CDR3 runs to 16 residues. The CDR3 DNA reads TGTGCCAGCAGCTTCTTGGGCGACTCCTATAATTCACCCCTCCACTTT. Protein: CASSFLGDSYNSPLHF.

V usage is TRBV7-9 and J usage is TRBJ2-7; maybe TRBD2 (6 bases). The CDR3 is made up of 14 amino acids. V lost 0 bases and J lost 5, with 11 bases in between. Germline V gene data show CDR1 as SEHNR and CDR2 as FQNEAQ (reference sequence). As DNA, the CDR3 is TGTGCCAGCAGCTTAGCACGGGGGACCCACGAGCAGTACTTC. It translates to CASSLARGTHEQYF.

V and J are TRBV18 and TRBJ2-7, with a tentative D call TRBD2 (5 bases). This CDR3 comprises 13 residues. Deletions cut 4 bases from V and 7 bases from J, with 14 bases between. Per the germline V gene, CDR1 is KGHSH and CDR2 is LQKENI. This CDR3 reads CASSQTPPGEQYF. In DNA, the CDR3 is TGTGCCAGCTCACAGACCCCCCCGGGAGAGCAGTACTTC.

The chain employs TRBV19 and TRBJ1-4, with TRBD1 identical over 8 bases. The CDR3 extends over 15 amino acids. Unmatched junction bases numbered 8, after V lost 4 bases and J lost 7 bases. CDR1 and CDR2 from the germline V gene are LNHDA and SQIVND (reference sequence). The CDR3 DNA follows: TGTGCCAGTAGTACAACCGGGACAGGTGGTGAAAAACTGTTTTTT. Its translation: CASSTTGTGGEKLFF.

The chain couples TRBV7-2 to TRBJ1-2; D is unresolved. The germline CDR1 and CDR2 sequences are SGHTA and FQGNSA. The V end lost 2 bases, the J end lost 0 bases, and 4 bases lay between the germline ends. This CDR3 comprises 13 residues. The CDR3 DNA sequence: TGTGCCAGCAGCTTATCAACTAACTATGGCTACACCTTC. It specifies CASSLSTNYGYTF. Based on the CDR3 plus reference TRBV7-2 and TRBJ1-2, the full variable domain is GAGVSQSPSNKVTEKGKDVELRCDPISGHTALYWYRQSLGQGLEFLIYFQGNSAPDKSGLPSDRFSAERTGGSVSTLTIQRTQQEDSAVYLCASSLSTNYGYTFGSGTRLTVV.

The chain combines TRBV28 with TRBJ2-7, with D tentatively TRBD1 (6 bases). The CDR3 length is 13 residues. Germline V gene sequence: CDR1 MDHEN, CDR2 SYDVKM. V lost 9 bases, J lost 0 bases, and 12 bases lay in between. CDR3 in DNA: TGTGCCAGTCGACAGGCTGCCTCCTACGAGCAGTACTTC. Residues: CASRQAASYEQYF.

The chain is built from TRBV27 and TRBJ1-2, with D maybe TRBD1 (6 bases). CDR3 length: 15 amino acids. Trimming took 3 bases from V and 4 from J, leaving 15 bases between them. CDR1 MNHEY and CDR2 SMNVEV come from the germline V gene (reference sequence). CDR3 protein: CASSFPETGVYGYTF. As DNA, the CDR3 is TGTGCCAGCAGTTTCCCTGAGACAGGCGTCTATGGCTACACCTTC.

The rearrangement joins TRBV30 to TRBJ1-6; no reliable D call. V shed 4 bases and J shed 7 bases, with 14 bases lying between them. Germline V gene lookup returns CDR1 GTSNPN and CDR2 SVGIG (reference sequence). This CDR3 has 14 amino acids. The CDR3 protein is CAWIPLAGNSPLHF. In DNA form, the CDR3 reads TGTGCCTGGATTCCCCTGGCGGGAAATTCACCCCTCCACTTT.

This clone came up once. The rearrangement joins TRBV5-1 to TRBJ2-5; 12 positions match TRBD1. The end of the DNA aligns better with TRBJ2-7, so the J call may be wrong. The CDR3 contains 16 residues. Germline V gene sequence: CDR1 SGHRS, CDR2 YFSETQ. The CDR3 DNA reads as TGCGCCAGCAGCATGTCCGGGACAGGGGGCTTCCACGAGCAGTACTTC. This codes for CASSMSGTGGFHEQYF.

This chain joins TRBV28 and TRBJ1-1, with D maybe TRBD1 (6 bases). Germline V lookup: CDR1 MDHEN, CDR2 SYDVKM. This CDR3 contains 14 residues. The V and J ends lost 9 bases and 12 bases respectively, with 26 bases between them. The CDR3 DNA is TGTGCCAGTCAGCAGTTTATAGGGGGAGAGGGAACTTTCTTT. Its translation is CASQQFIGGEGTFF.

The CDR3 sequence is CSVYSGYSYEQYF. The CDR3 DNA is TGCAGCGTCTATAGCGGTTACTCCTACGAGCAGTACTTC. This chain links TRBV29-1 with TRBJ2-7, with D maybe TRBD2 (6 bases). Germline lookup yields CDR1 SQVTM and CDR2 ANQGSEA. The length of the CDR3 is 13 residues. The ends were cut back, 6 bases at V and 0 bases at J, with 12 bases in the middle.

The gene calls are TRBV9 and TRBJ2-1; 10 nucleotides match TRBD1. V dropped 3 bases and J dropped 9; count of bases not matched to a gene: 9. This CDR3 has 15 residues. Germline V gene data show CDR1 as SGDLS and CDR2 as YYNGEE. The CDR3 nucleotides read TGTGCCAGCAGCGCCACCGGGACAGGGGAGGTTGAGCAGTTCTTC. Encoded protein: CASSATGTGEVEQFF.

The chain is built from TRBV2 and TRBJ1-4, with 8 bases matching TRBD1. Germline lookup yields CDR1 SNHLY and CDR2 FYNNEI. V lost 6 bases to trimming and J lost 4 bases; unmatched junction nucleotides: 4. There are 14 residues in the CDR3. CDR3 sequence: CASSPDRGNEKLFF. CDR3 nucleotide sequence: TGTGCCAGCAGCCCCGACAGGGGTAATGAAAAACTGTTTTTT.

V is TRBV28 and J is TRBJ1-5; D is unclear. The CDR3 covers 12 residues. With 8 bases removed from V and 7 bases from J, the gap between germline ends came to 12 bases. CDR1 is MDHEN and CDR2 is SYDVKM in the germline V gene. The CDR3 spells CASGLHGQPQHF. In nucleotides, the CDR3 is TGTGCCAGCGGCCTCCATGGCCAGCCCCAGCATTTT. The whole variable domain, remainder taken from reference TRBV28 and TRBJ1-5, is DVKVTQSSRYLVKRTGEKVFLECVQDMDHENMFWYRQDPGLGLRLIYFSYDVKMKEKGDIPEGYSVSREKKERFSLILESASTNQTSMYLCASGLHGQPQHFGDGTRLSIL.

The chain uses TRBV5-4 and TRBJ2-6; 7 positions agree with TRBD1. There are 15 residues in the CDR3. J was trimmed by 2 bases and V by 5 bases; bases with no gene match: 4. In germline, CDR1 is SGHNT, CDR2 YYREEE (reference sequence). This CDR3 is CASRADRAGANVLTF. The CDR3 DNA sequence: TGTGCCAGCAGAGCCGACAGGGCTGGGGCCAACGTCCTGACTTTC.